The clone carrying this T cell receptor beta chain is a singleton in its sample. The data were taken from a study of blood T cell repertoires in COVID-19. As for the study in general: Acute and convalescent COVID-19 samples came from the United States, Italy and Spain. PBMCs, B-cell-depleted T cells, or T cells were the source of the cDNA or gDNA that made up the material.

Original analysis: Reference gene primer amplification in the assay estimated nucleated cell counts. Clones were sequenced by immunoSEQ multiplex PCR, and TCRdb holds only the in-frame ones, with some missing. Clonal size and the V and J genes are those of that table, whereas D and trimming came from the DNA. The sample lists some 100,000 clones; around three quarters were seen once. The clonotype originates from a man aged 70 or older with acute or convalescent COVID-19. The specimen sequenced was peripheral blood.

In DNA, the CDR3 is TGTGCCAGCAGCCAAGTCGACACTTCTTTAGAGACCCAGTACTTC. This encodes CASSQVDTSLETQYF. This rearrangement joins TRBV3-1 (or the pseudogene TRBV3-2) to TRBJ2-5, with unresolved D. CDR3 length: 15 residues. The V gene's germline CDR1 is LGHDT and CDR2 YNNKEL (reference sequence). Trimming cost V 1 base and J 4 bases, with 13 bases left between them.